The 32 T cell receptor beta chains below come from one sample, sequenced in a study of blood T cell repertoires in COVID-19. Clones were read by immunoSEQ multiplex PCR, and TCRdb kept only the in-frame ones, dropping some. The sample shows around 470,000 clones, around 90% of them seen only once. Sequencing input: PBMCs or T cells enriched from blood (not recorded which). Receptor source: a man younger than 35 who had recovered from COVID-19.

A note on this clone: Just one base apart from a much larger clone, this may be a read error. The same CDR3 can be traced to other DNA sequences in this sample. This chain joins TRBV12-3 or TRBV12-4 and TRBJ1-2; unclear D gene. V was pared by 4 bases and J by 4 bases, with 7 bases between. This CDR3 is built from 12 residues. The CDR3 loop is CASSSSGYGYTF. For the CDR3, the DNA is TGTGCCAGCAGTTCGTCGGGCTATGGCTACACCTTC.

This clone appeared a few times. The V gene is TRBV18, the J gene TRBJ1-5; possible D gene TRBD1, 5 bases. This CDR3 has 17 residues. Trimming pared 3 bases from V and 6 bases from J, leaving 21 bases between. Germline V gene sequence: CDR1 KGHSH, CDR2 LQKENI. This CDR3 reads CASSPPAGPRGGQPQHF. DNA of the CDR3: TGTGCCAGCTCACCCCCGGCAGGGCCTAGGGGCGGTCAGCCCCAGCATTTT.

The V gene is TRBV11-3, the J gene TRBJ2-2; tentatively, D is TRBD2 (6 bases). Germline CDR1 is SGHNT and CDR2 is YENEEA. V shed 1 base and J shed 5 bases, with 14 bases lying between them. This CDR3 contains 16 residues. CDR3: CASSLVWRDGTGELFF. The CDR3 DNA is TGTGCCAGCAGCTTAGTTTGGAGGGATGGTACCGGGGAGCTGTTTTTT.

The V call is TRBV7-3, the J call TRBJ2-7; 9 bases agree with TRBD1. The V and J ends lost 2 bases and 2 bases, in that order; junction bases with no gene match: 7. The CDR3 extends over 16 amino acids. The germline V gene has CDR1 SGHTA and CDR2 FQGTGA. The CDR3 nucleotides are TGTGCCAGCAGCTTATACTCACAGGGGGCCGCCTACGAGCAGTACTTC. Amino acid sequence: CASSLYSQGAAYEQYF.

The chain carries TRBV6-5 and TRBJ1-2; D gene uncertain. Germline CDR1 and CDR2: MNHEY and SVGAGI. The CDR3 has 15 residues. Trimming took 10 bases from V and 6 from J, leaving 24 bases between them. The CDR3 region is CATSSRLPLFNGYTF. CDR3 nucleotides: TGTGCCACATCCTCCAGGCTACCCCTATTTAATGGCTACACCTTC.

The rearrangement links TRBV18 to TRBJ2-7, with D possibly being TRBD2 (5 bases). Germline lookup yields CDR1 KGHSH and CDR2 LQKENI. V was clipped by 2 bases and J by 6 bases, with 11 bases between them. The CDR3 extends over 13 amino acids. CDR3 sequence reads: CASSPTGSREQYF. CDR3 DNA: TGTGCCAGCTCACCAACGGGGTCTCGCGAGCAGTACTTC.

The J gene is TRBJ2-7, the V gene TRBV30, with 13 bases fitting TRBD2. There are 17 residues in the CDR3. V was pared by 8 bases and J by 4 bases, with 17 bases of the junction left unmatched. The germline V gene encodes CDR1 GTSNPN and CDR2 SVGIG (reference sequence). The CDR3 DNA reads as TGTGCCGGGGTGAGGGGGACTAGCGGGATTCTTTGGTACGAGCAGTACTTC. Translation: CAGVRGTSGILWYEQYF.

The CDR3 loop is CASSLGGAYGYTF. As DNA, the CDR3 is TGTGCCAGCAGCCTAGGGGGCGCCTATGGCTACACCTTC. The rearrangement joins TRBV7-3 to TRBJ1-2, with 7 bases that match TRBD1. The length of the CDR3 is 13 residues. The trim removed 5 bases at V and 4 bases at J, leaving 4 bases unmatched. Germline V lookup: CDR1 SGHTA, CDR2 FQGTGA.

The rearrangement links TRBV24-1 to TRBJ2-1; the D gene is possibly TRBD1 (6 bases). Germline V CDR1 and CDR2: KGHDR, SFDVKD. V lost 8 bases and J 8 bases, leaving 9 bases between the germline ends. This CDR3 region has 11 residues. CDR3 sequence: CATNRADEQFF. CDR3 sequence (DNA): TGTGCCACCAACAGGGCGGATGAGCAGTTCTTC.

This clone was counted between two and nine times. V gene TRBV7-3 combines with J gene TRBJ1-1, with no clear D. With 0 bases removed from V and 0 bases from J, the gap between germline ends came to 11 bases. The length of the CDR3 is 16 residues. From germline, CDR1 is SGHTA and CDR2 FQGTGA. The CDR3 nucleotides read TGTGCCAGCAGCTTAACGTTTGGCGGCCTGAACACTGAAGCTTTCTTT. Its translation is CASSLTFGGLNTEAFF.

V usage is TRBV28 and J usage is TRBJ1-2; D is unresolved. Trimming left V 3 bases short and J 7 bases short, with 6 bases between. In germline, CDR1 is MDHEN, CDR2 SYDVKM. CDR3 length: 11 amino acids. CDR3 bases: TGTGCCAGCAGTTTTCAACTTGGCTACACCTTC. Translation gives CASSFQLGYTF.

The chain is built from TRBV7-2 and TRBJ2-7; 7 nucleotides agree with TRBD2. Unmatched junction bases numbered 13, after V lost 5 bases and J lost 3 bases. The germline V gene encodes CDR1 SGHTA and CDR2 FQGNSA. CDR3 size: 16 residues. The CDR3, as DNA: TGTGCCAGCAGCCGGGAAGACTTAGCGGGCCACTACGAGCAGTACTTC. Translated, it gives CASSREDLAGHYEQYF. Full variable domain (outside the CDR3, taken from reference TRBV7-2 and TRBJ2-7): GAGVSQSPSNKVTEKGKDVELRCDPISGHTALYWYRQSLGQGLEFLIYFQGNSAPDKSGLPSDRFSAERTGGSVSTLTIQRTQQEDSAVYLCASSREDLAGHYEQYFGPGTRLTVT.

In nucleotides, the CDR3 is TGTGCCAGCGGGGCCCCTAGGCCCCCAAGGTTCTACGAGCAGTACTTC. It encodes CASGAPRPPRFYEQYF. The J gene is TRBJ2-7, the V gene TRBV11-3; tentative D call: TRBD1 (5 bases). This CDR3 comprises 16 residues. The V gene lost 8 bases and the J gene lost 3 bases, with 23 bases spanning the gap. CDR1 and CDR2 (germline): SGHNT, YENEEA.

In the case of this clone: The DNA is omitted, as the CDR3 cannot be located on it reliably, and the CDR3 follows TCRdb's listing. The chain joins TRBV19 to TRBJ2-2; the table names TRBD1, a call not compared with the DNA. Germline V CDR1 and CDR2: LNHDA, SQIVND (reference sequence). The CDR3 has 13 amino acids, counting both end residues. The CDR3 protein is CASSILATGELFF.

The rearrangement joins TRBV5-1 to TRBJ2-1; 10 nucleotides agree with TRBD2. The trim removed 3 bases at V and 6 bases at J, leaving 3 bases unmatched. The V gene's germline CDR1 is SGHRS and CDR2 YFSETQ. The CDR3 runs 14 residues. DNA for the CDR3: TGCGCCAGCAGCTCAGTAGCGGGGGGCAATGAGCAGTTCTTC. As protein: CASSSVAGGNEQFF.

The sample holds a few counts of this clone. This chain uses TRBV7-2 with TRBJ1-5; D is unresolved. Trimming cost V 1 base and J 5 bases, with 6 bases left between them. This CDR3 contains 13 residues. Per germline, CDR1 SGHTA and CDR2 FQGNSA. The CDR3 bases are TGTGCCAGCAGCTTAGACCGGGATCAGCCCCAGCATTTT. Translating gives CASSLDRDQPQHF.

This chain links TRBV6-5 with TRBJ1-1, with TRBD1 identical over 8 bases. J was trimmed by 4 bases and V by 6 bases; bases with no gene match: 10. The CDR3 has 15 amino acids. Germline V gene lookup returns CDR1 MNHEY and CDR2 SVGAGI. This chain's CDR3 is CASRYDRGEFTEAFF. CDR3 in DNA: TGTGCCAGCAGATATGACAGGGGCGAGTTCACTGAAGCTTTCTTT.

This chain links TRBV3-1 (or the pseudogene TRBV3-2) with TRBJ2-5; 11 bases align to TRBD2. Trimming removed 2 bases from V and 5 bases from J; junction bases left unmatched: 13. CDR1 and CDR2 (germline): LGHDT, YNNKEL (reference sequence). This CDR3 comprises 18 residues. As DNA, the CDR3 is TGTGCCAGCAGCCAATTCCCGATAGCGGGAGGGAGGGCCGAGACCCAGTACTTC. Encoded protein: CASSQFPIAGGRAETQYF.

The rearrangement joins TRBV7-3 to TRBJ1-1, with unresolved D. Germline V gene sequence: CDR1 SGHTA, CDR2 FQGTGA. CDR3 length: 14 amino acids. Trimming left V 3 bases short and J 3 bases short, with 11 bases between. CDR3 in amino acids: CASSLRSVDTEAFF. The CDR3 nucleotides are TGTGCCAGCAGCTTGAGATCCGTGGACACTGAAGCTTTCTTT.

The V and J genes are TRBV5-1 and TRBJ1-2; D is perhaps TRBD1 (5 bases). CDR3 length equals 12 residues. The germline V and J ends were trimmed by 5 bases and 4 bases, with 9 bases remaining between them. CDR1 SGHRS and CDR2 YFSETQ come from the germline V gene. CDR3 region: CASRQDTYGYTF. The CDR3 coding sequence is TGCGCCAGCAGACAGGACACCTATGGCTACACCTTC.

The rearrangement joins TRBV7-9 to TRBJ1-4; D is undetermined. The CDR3 covers 15 residues. V dropped 5 bases and J dropped 4 bases, with 14 bases sitting between them. Germline CDR1 SEHNR, CDR2 FQNEAQ (reference sequence). This CDR3 is CASSPRGVDNEKLFF. CDR3 DNA sequence: TGTGCCAGCAGCCCCCGGGGAGTGGATAATGAAAAACTGTTTTTT.

The gene calls are TRBV5-1 and TRBJ1-1; D might be TRBD1 (6 bases). Looked up from germline, CDR1 is SGHRS and CDR2 is YFSETQ. The length of the CDR3 is 12 residues. V lost 4 bases to trimming and J lost 5 bases, with 9 bases between them. CDR3 sequence (DNA): TGCGCCAGCAGCCGGCAGGGGACTGAAGCTTTCTTT. It encodes CASSRQGTEAFF. Together with reference TRBV5-1 and TRBJ1-1, the CDR3 gives the full variable domain: KAGVTQTPRYLIKTRGQQVTLSCSPISGHRSVSWYQQTPGQGLQFLFEYFSETQRNKGNFPGRFSGRQFSNSRSEMNVSTLELGDSALYLCASSRQGTEAFFGQGTRLTVV.

The chain employs TRBV19 and TRBJ1-2, with D possibly TRBD1 on 5 matching bases. CDR1 and CDR2 from the germline V gene are LNHDA and SQIVND (reference sequence). CDR3 length equals 14 residues. V was clipped by 2 bases and J by 6 bases, with 13 bases between them. CDR3 residues: CASSIRGRTDGYTF. The CDR3 coding sequence is TGTGCCAGTAGTATAAGGGGAAGAACGGATGGCTACACCTTC.

The rearrangement links TRBV7-9 to TRBJ2-5, with a tentative D call TRBD2 (5 bases). CDR1 is SEHNR and CDR2 is FQNEAQ in the germline V gene (reference sequence). This CDR3 contains 15 residues. V was trimmed by 5 bases and J by 3 bases, leaving 16 bases between them. The CDR3 spells CASSKNLEAEETQYF. The CDR3 DNA is TGTGCCAGCAGCAAAAACCTTGAAGCGGAAGAGACCCAGTACTTC.

The chain uses TRBV10-1 and TRBJ2-1; 8 bases match TRBD2. Germline values: CDR1 WNHNN, CDR2 SYGVQD (reference sequence). V was pared by 0 bases and J by 2 bases, with 9 bases of the junction left unmatched. This CDR3 is built from 18 residues. The CDR3 loop reads CASSESRSGGLTYNEQFF. CDR3 DNA sequence: TGCGCCAGCAGTGAGTCGCGGAGCGGGGGCCTCACCTACAATGAGCAGTTCTTC.

The genes are TRBV30 and TRBJ1-3; D remains unclear. V lost 0 bases and J lost 0, with 12 bases in between. In germline, CDR1 is GTSNPN, CDR2 SVGIG (reference sequence). The CDR3 contains 16 residues. CDR3 loop: CAWSVLGGFSGNTIYF. The CDR3 DNA follows: TGTGCCTGGAGTGTACTTGGCGGCTTCTCTGGAAACACCATATATTTT. Supplemented by reference TRBV30 and TRBJ1-3, the full variable domain reads SQTIHQWPATLVQPVGSPLSLECTVEGTSNPNLYWYRQAAGRGLQLLFYSVGIGQISSEVPQNLSASRPQDRQFILSSKKLLLSDSGFYLCAWSVLGGFSGNTIYFGEGSWLTVV.

The chain is built from TRBV5-5 and TRBJ1-2; 8 bases are a match to TRBD1. The V segment lost 5 bases and the J segment 4 bases; nucleotides outside the gene matches: 10. The CDR3 spans 15 residues. Germline V gene lookup returns CDR1 SGHKS and CDR2 YYEKEE (reference sequence). This CDR3 is CASSTSFGTGYGYTF. The CDR3 DNA is TGTGCCAGCAGTACGAGTTTCGGGACAGGCTATGGCTACACCTTC.

The chain couples TRBV11-2 to TRBJ2-7; TRBD2 matches 9 bases. V lost 5 bases and J lost 2; bases outside the gene matches: 13. The germline V gene has CDR1 SGHAT and CDR2 FQNNGV. This CDR3 has 17 residues. The CDR3 DNA sequence: TGTGCCAGCAGCGTATCATCCTCGACTAGCGGAACCTACGAGCAGTACTTC. It yields the protein CASSVSSSTSGTYEQYF.

This clone has just one count. This sequence joins TRBV12-3 or TRBV12-4 and TRBJ2-3; TRBD1 agrees at 9 bases. Trimming took 7 bases from V and 8 from J; bases not matched to a gene: 7. The CDR3 totals 13 residues. The CDR3 DNA follows: TGTGCCAGCACCGACCGACAGGGGGGTACGCAGTATTTT. Its translation: CASTDRQGGTQYF.

The chain links TRBV9 to TRBJ1-2; 7 bases fit TRBD1. V lost 5 bases, J lost 4 bases, and 11 bases stayed unmatched. The CDR3 is 15 residues long. Germline loops: CDR1 SGDLS, CDR2 YYNGEE. The CDR3 protein is CASRANQGGGYGYTF. CDR3 nucleotide sequence: TGTGCCAGCAGAGCTAACCAGGGGGGTGGCTATGGCTACACCTTC.

This chain joins TRBV5-5 and TRBJ1-6; 7 bases line up with TRBD1. The germline CDR1 and CDR2 sequences are SGHKS and YYEKEE (reference sequence). The trim removed 2 bases at V and 8 bases at J, leaving 4 bases unmatched. The CDR3 length is 14 residues. Here the CDR3 reads CASSFRDRDSPLHF. In nucleotides, the CDR3 is TGTGCCAGCAGCTTTAGAGACAGGGATTCACCCCTCCACTTT.

The chain carries TRBV6-1 and TRBJ1-4, with D possibly being TRBD1 (5 bases). The CDR3 loop spans 16 amino acids. Germline values: CDR1 MNHNS, CDR2 SASEGT. V lost 1 base to trimming and J lost 2 bases, with 11 bases between them. DNA for the CDR3: TGTGCCAGCAGTGAAGGGGTCGCAGGGACTAATGAAAAACTGTTTTTT. It encodes CASSEGVAGTNEKLFF.